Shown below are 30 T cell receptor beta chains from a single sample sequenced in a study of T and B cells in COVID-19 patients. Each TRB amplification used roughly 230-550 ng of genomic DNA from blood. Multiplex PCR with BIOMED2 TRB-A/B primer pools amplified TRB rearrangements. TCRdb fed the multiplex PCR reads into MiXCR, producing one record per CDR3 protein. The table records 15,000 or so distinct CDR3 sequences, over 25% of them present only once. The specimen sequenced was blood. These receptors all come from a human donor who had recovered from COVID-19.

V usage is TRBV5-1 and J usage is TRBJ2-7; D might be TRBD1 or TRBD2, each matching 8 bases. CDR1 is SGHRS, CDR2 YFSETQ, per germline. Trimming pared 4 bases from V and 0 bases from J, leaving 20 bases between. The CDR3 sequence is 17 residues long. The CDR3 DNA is TGCGCCAGCAGCCCGGGAGGGGCAGGGGGCATCTCCTACGAGCAGTACTTC. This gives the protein CASSPGGAGGISYEQYF.

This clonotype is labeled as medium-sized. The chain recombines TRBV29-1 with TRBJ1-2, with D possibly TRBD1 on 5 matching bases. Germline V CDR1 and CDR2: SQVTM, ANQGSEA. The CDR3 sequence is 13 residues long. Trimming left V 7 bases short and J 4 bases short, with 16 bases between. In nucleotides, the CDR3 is TGCAGCGGCGGAGAGGGGATCGGCTATGGCTACACCTTC. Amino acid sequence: CSGGEGIGYGYTF.

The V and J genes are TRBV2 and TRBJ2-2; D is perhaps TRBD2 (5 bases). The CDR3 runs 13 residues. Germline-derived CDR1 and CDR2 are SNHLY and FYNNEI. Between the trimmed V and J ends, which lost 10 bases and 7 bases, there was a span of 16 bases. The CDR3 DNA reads TGTGCCACCAGGACGGGCCGGGGCGGGGAGCTGTTTTTT. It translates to CATRTGRGGELFF.

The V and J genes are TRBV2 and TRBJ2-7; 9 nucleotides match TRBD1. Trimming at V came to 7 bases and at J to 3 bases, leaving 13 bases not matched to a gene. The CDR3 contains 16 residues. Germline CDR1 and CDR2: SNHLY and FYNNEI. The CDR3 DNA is TGTGCCAGCATTCCGTGGGGGGACAGGGTGATCTACGAGCAGTACTTC. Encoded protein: CASIPWGDRVIYEQYF.

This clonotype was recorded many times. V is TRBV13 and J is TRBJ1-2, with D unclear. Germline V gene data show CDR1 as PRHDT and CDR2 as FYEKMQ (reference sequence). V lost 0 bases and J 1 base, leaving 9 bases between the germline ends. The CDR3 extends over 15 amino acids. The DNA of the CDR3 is TGTGCCAGCAGCTTAGGACAGAGTATTAACTATGGCTACACCTTC. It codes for CASSLGQSINYGYTF. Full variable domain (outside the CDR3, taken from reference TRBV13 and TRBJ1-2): AAGVIQSPRHLIKEKRETATLKCYPIPRHDTVYWYQQGPGQDPQFLISFYEKMQSDKGSIPDRFSAQQFSDYHSELNMSSLELGDSALYFCASSLGQSINYGYTFGSGTRLTVV.

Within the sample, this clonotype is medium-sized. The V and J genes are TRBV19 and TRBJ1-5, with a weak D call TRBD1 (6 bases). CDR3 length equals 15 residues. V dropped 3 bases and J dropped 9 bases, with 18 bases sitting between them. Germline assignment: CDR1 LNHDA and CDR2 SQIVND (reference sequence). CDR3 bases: TGTGCCAGTAGTATTGAGGACAGCCCGAGGCGGCCCCAGCATTTT. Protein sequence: CASSIEDSPRRPQHF.

The CDR3 DNA follows: TGTGCCAGCAGCCCAGGGTGGTCTCAGCAGTTCTTC. Its protein is CASSPGWSQQFF. The chain joins TRBV5-4 to TRBJ2-1; D perhaps matches TRBD1 (5 bases). In germline, CDR1 is SGHNT, CDR2 YYREEE (reference sequence). V was shortened by 4 bases and J by 11 bases, with 13 bases between the two germline ends. The CDR3 consists of 12 residues.

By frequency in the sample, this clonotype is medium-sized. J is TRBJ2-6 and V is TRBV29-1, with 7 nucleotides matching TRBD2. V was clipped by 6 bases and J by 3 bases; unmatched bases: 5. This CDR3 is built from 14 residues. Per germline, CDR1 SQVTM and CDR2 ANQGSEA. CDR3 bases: TGCAGCGTGGACGGGGGGTTTGGGGCCAACGTCCTGACTTTC. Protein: CSVDGGFGANVLTF.

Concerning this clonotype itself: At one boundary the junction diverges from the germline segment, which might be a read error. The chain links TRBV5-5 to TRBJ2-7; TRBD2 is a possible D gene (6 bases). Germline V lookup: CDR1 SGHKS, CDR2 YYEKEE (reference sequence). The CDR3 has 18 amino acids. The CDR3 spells CARSSHPTDVADTYEQYF. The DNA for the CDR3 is TGTGCCAGAAGCTCTCACCCGACCGACGTAGCGGACACCTACGAGCAGTACTTC.

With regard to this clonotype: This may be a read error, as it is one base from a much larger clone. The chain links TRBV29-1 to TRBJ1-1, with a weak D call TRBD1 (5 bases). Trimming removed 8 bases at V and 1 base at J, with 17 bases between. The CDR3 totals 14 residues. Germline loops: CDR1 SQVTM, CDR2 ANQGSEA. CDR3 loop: CSLAAGTANTEAFF. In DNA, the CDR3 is TGCAGCCTTGCGGCGGGGACGGCGAACACTGAAGCTTTCTTT. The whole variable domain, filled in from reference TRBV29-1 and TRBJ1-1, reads SAVISQKPSRDICQRGTSLTIQCQVDSQVTMMFWYRQQPGQSLTLIATANQGSEATYESGFVIDKFPISRPNLTFSTLTVSNMSPEDSSIYLCSLAAGTANTEAFFGQGTRLTVV.

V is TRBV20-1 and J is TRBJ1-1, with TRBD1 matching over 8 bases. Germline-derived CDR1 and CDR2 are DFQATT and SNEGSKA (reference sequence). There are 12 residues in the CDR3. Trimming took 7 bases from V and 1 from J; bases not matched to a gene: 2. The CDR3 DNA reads TGCAGTGTCGGACAGGGGAACACTGAAGCTTTCTTT. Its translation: CSVGQGNTEAFF.

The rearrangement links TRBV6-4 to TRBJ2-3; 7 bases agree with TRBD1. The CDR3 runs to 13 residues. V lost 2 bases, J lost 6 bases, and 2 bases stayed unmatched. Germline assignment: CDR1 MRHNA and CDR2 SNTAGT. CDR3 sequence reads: CASSDQGEDTQYF. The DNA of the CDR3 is TGTGCCAGCAGTGACCAGGGGGAGGATACGCAGTATTTT.

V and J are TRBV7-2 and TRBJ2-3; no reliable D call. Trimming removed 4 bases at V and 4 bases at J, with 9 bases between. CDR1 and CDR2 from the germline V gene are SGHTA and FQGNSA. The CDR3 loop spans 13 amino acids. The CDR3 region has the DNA TGTGCCAGCAGCTACCGTGAAGCAGATACGCAGTATTTT. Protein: CASSYREADTQYF.

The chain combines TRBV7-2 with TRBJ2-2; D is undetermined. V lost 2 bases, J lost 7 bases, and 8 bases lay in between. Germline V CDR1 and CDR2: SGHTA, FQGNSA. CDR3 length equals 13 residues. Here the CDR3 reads CASSLMALGELFF. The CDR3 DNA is TGTGCCAGCAGCTTAATGGCCCTCGGGGAGCTGTTTTTT.

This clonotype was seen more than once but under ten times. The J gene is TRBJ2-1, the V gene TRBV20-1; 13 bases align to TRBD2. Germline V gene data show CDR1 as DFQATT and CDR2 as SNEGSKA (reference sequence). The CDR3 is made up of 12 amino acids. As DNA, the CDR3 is TGCAGCACACTAGCGGGGGGGAATGAGCAGTTCTTC. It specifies CSTLAGGNEQFF.

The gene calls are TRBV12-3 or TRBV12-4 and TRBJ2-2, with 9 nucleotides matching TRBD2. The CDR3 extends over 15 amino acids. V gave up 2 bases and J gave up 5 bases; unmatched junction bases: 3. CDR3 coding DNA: TGTGCCAGCAGTTTAAGCGGGGGGCGAACCGGGGAGCTGTTTTTT. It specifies CASSLSGGRTGELFF.

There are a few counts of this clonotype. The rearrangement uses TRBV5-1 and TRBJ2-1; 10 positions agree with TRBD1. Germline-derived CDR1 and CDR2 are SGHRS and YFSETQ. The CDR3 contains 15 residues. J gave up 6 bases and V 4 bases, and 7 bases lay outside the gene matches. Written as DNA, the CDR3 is TGCGCCAGCAGCATAGCCCGGACAGGGGGCAATGAGCAGTTCTTC. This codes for CASSIARTGGNEQFF.

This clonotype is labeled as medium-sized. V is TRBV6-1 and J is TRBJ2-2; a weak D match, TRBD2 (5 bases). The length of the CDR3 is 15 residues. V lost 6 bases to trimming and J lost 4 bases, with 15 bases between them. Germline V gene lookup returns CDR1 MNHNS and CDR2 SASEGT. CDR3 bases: TGTGCCAGCAGCCGGACTTTGGACGGCACCGGGGAGCTGTTTTTT. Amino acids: CASSRTLDGTGELFF.

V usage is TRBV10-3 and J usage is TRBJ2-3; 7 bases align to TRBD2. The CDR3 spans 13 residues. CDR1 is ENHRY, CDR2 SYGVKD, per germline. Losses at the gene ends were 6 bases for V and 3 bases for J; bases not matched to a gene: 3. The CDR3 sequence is CAIRAGVTDTQYF. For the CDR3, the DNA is TGTGCCATCAGGGCGGGGGTAACAGATACGCAGTATTTT.

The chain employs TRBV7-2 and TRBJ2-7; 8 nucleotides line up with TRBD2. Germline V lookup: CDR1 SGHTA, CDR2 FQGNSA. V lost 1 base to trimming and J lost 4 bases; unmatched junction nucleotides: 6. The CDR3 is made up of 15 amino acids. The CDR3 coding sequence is TGTGCCAGCAGCTTAGAGGGCGGGGGGCGGTACGAGCAGTACTTC. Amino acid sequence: CASSLEGGGRYEQYF. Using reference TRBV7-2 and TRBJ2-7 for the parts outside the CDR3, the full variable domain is GAGVSQSPSNKVTEKGKDVELRCDPISGHTALYWYRQSLGQGLEFLIYFQGNSAPDKSGLPSDRFSAERTGGSVSTLTIQRTQQEDSAVYLCASSLEGGGRYEQYFGPGTRLTVT.

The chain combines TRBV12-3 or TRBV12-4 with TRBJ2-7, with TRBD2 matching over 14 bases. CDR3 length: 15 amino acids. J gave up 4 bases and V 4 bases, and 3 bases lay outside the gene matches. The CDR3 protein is CASSSTSGGAYEQYF. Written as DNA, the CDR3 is TGTGCCAGCAGTTCGACTAGCGGGGGGGCTTACGAGCAGTACTTC.

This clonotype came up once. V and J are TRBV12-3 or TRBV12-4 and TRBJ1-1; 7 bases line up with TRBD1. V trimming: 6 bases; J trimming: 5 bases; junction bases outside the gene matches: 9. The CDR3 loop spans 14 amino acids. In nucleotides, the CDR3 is TGTGCCAGCAGCCCGACAGGGTTTGGAACTGAAGCTTTCTTT. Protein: CASSPTGFGTEAFF.

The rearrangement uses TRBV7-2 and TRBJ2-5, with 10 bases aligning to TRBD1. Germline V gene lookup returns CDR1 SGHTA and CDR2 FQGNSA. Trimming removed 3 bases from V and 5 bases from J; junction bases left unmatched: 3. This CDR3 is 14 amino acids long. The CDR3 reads CASSFDRGQETQYF. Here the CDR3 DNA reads TGTGCCAGCAGCTTTGACAGGGGGCAGGAGACCCAGTACTTC.

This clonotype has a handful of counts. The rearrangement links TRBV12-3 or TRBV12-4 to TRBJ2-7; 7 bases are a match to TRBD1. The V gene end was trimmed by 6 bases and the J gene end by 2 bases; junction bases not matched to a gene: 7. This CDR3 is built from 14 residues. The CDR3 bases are TGTGCCAGCAGAGTGTCGGGACAGACCTACGAGCAGTACTTC. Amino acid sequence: CASRVSGQTYEQYF.

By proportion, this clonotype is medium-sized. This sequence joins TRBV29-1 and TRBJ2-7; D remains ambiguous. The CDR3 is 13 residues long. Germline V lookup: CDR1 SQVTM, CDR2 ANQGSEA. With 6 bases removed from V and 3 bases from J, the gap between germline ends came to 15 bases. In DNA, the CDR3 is TGCAGCGTCGGTTCCCGTGGCAGCTACGAGCAGTACTTC. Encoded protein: CSVGSRGSYEQYF.

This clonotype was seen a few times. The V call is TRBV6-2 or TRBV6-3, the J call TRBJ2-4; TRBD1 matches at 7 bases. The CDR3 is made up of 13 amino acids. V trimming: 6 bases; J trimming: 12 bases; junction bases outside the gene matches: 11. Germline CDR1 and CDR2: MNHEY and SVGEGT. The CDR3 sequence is CASSSQTGKGQYF. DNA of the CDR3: TGTGCCAGCAGCTCCCAGACAGGGAAGGGTCAGTACTTC.

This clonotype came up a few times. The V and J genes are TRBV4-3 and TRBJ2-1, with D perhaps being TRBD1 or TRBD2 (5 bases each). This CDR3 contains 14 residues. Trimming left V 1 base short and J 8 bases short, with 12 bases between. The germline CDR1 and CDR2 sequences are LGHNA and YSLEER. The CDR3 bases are TGCGCCAGCAGCCAAGTGAGGGGCCGGGATGAGCAGTTCTTC. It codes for CASSQVRGRDEQFF.

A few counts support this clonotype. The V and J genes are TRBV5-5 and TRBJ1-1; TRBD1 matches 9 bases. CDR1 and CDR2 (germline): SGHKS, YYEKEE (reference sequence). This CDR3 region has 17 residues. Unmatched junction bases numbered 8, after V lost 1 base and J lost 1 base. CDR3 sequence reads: CASSLNTGGHANTEAFF. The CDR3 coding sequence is TGTGCCAGCAGCTTGAATACAGGGGGCCACGCGAACACTGAAGCTTTCTTT.

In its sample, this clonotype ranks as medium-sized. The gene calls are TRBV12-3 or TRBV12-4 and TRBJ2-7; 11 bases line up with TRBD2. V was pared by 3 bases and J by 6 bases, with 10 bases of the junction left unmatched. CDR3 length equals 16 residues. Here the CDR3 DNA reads TGTGCCAGCAGTTTGAATGGACTAGCGGGCCGGCGCGAGCAGTACTTC. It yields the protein CASSLNGLAGRREQYF.

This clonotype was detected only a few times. The CDR3 nucleotides are TGTGCCAGCAGTTGGACAGGAGGCTCCTATAATTCACCCCTCCACTTT. Encoded protein: CASSWTGGSYNSPLHF. V usage is TRBV12-3 or TRBV12-4 and J usage is TRBJ1-6; 7 nucleotides agree with TRBD1. The CDR3 length is 16 residues. J gave up 0 bases and V 4 bases, and 3 bases lay outside the gene matches.